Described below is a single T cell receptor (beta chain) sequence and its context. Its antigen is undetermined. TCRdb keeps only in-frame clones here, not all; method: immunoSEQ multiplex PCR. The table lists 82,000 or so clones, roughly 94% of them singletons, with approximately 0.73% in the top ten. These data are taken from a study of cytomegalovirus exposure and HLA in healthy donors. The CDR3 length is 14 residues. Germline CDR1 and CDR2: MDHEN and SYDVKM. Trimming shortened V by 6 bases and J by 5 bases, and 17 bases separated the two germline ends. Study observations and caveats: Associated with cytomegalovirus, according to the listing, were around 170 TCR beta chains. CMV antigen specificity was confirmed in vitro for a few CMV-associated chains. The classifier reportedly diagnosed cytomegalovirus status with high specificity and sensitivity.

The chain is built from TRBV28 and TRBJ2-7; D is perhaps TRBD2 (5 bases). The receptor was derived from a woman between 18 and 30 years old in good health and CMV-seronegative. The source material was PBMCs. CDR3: CASRRAGVSNEQYF. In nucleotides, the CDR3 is TGTGCCAGCAGGAGGGCCGGGGTTTCAAACGAGCAGTACTTC.